What follows describes a single T cell receptor beta chain. J was trimmed by 8 bases and V by 6 bases; bases with no gene match: 5. CDR3 length: 14 residues. Per the germline V gene, CDR1 is SNHLY and CDR2 is FYNNEI. The sample comes from a study of T cell clones after liver transplantation. The method was immunoSEQ multiplex PCR; TCRdb's version includes in-frame clones alone and lacks a portion of them. The sample lists tens of thousands of clones, roughly 84% occurring once. The source of this sequence is a human patient who received a liver transplant. These T cells may partly come from the graft donor. The chain recombines TRBV2 with TRBJ2-1; TRBD1 aligns across 12 bases. The material sequenced was CD4+ T cells from blood, taken 24 months after liver transplant. The CDR3 nucleotides read TGTGCCAGCAGCCGGGACAGGGGGCGTGATGAGCAGTTCTTC. It codes for CASSRDRGRDEQFF.